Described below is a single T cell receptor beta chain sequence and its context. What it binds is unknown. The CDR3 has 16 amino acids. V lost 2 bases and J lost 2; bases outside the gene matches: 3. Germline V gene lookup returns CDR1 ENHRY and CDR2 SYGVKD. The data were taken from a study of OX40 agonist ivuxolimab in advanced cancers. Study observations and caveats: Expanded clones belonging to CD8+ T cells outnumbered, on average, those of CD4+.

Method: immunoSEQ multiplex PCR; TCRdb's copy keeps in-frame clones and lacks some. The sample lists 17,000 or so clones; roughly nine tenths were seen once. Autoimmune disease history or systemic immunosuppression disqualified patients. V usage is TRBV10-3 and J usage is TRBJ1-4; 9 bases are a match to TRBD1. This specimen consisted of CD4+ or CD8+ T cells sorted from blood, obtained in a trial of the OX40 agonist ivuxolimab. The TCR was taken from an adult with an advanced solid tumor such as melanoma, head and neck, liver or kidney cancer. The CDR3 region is CAISEGTGRTNEKLFF. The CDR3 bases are TGTGCCATCAGTGAGGGGACAGGGCGTACTAATGAAAAACTGTTTTTT.